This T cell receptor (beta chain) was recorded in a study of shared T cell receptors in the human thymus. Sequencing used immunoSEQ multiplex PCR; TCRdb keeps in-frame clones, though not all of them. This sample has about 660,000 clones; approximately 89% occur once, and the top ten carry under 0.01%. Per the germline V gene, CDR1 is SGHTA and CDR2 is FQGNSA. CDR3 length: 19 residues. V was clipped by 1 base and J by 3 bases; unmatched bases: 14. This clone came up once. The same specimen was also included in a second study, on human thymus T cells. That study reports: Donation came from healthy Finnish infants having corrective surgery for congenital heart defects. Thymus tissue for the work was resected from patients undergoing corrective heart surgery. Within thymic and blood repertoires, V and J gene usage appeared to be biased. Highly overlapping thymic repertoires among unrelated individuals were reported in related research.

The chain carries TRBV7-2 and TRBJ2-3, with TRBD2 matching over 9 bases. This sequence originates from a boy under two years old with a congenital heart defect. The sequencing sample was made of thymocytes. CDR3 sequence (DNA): TGTGCCAGCAGCTTAGGGGCCCGGGTAGCGGGAGTGGATACAGATACGCAGTATTTT. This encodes CASSLGARVAGVDTDTQYF.